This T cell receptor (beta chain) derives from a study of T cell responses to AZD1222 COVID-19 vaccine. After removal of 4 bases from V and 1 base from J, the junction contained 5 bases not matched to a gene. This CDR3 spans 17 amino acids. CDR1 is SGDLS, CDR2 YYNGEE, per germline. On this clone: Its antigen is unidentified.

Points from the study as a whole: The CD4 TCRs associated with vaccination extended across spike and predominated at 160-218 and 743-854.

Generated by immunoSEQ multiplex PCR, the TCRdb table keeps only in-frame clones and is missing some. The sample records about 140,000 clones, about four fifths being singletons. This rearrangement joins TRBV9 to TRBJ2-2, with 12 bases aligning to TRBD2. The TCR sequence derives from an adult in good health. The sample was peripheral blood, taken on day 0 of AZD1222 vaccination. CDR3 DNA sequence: TGTGCCAGCAGCTTCCGGACTAGCGGGATGAACACCGGGGAGCTGTTTTTT. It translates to CASSFRTSGMNTGELFF.